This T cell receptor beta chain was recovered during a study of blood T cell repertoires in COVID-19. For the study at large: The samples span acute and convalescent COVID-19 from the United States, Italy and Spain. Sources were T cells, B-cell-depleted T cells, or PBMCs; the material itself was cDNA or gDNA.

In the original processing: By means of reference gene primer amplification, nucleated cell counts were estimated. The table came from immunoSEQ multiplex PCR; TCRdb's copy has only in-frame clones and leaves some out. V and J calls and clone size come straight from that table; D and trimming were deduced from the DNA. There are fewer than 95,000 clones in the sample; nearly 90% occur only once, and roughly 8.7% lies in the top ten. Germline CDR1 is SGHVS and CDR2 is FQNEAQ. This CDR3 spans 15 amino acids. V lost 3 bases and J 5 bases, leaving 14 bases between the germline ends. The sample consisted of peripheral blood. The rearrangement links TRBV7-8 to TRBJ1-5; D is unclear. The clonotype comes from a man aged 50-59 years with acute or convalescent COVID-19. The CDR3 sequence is CASSFSRDSDQPQHF. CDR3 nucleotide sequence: TGTGCCAGCAGCTTTAGTCGGGATTCAGATCAGCCCCAGCATTTT.